A single sample is the source of the 29 T cell receptor beta chains below, sequenced in a study of T cells in Graves' hyperthyroidism and ophthalmopathy. The CDR3 regions of TCR beta were amplified from RNA transcripts. The TCR CDR3 first-round RT-PCR relied on the HTBI primer set. TCRdb ran MiXCR on the multiplex PCR reads and lists one entry per CDR3 protein. The sample comprises nearly 600,000 distinct CDR3 sequences, 11% to 15% of which are singletons, and more than 4.5% rests with the top ten. Sample: blood. These receptors all come from a woman aged 25 to 39 with Graves' hyperthyroidism that later progressed to Graves' ophthalmopathy.

This clonotype was observed at least ten times. The V and J genes are TRBV20-1 and TRBJ2-7; D ambiguous. The length of the CDR3 is 15 residues. V was pared by 4 bases and J by 6 bases, with 22 bases between. Germline loops: CDR1 DFQATT, CDR2 SNEGSKA (reference sequence). The CDR3 bases are TGCAGTGCTAATGCCCCCAGGATTTCAGAGGCCGAGCAGTACTTC. Translating gives CSANAPRISEAEQYF.

V and J are TRBV7-8 and TRBJ2-4; TRBD2 agrees at 8 bases. CDR1 is SGHVS and CDR2 is FQNEAQ in the germline V gene. V dropped 4 bases and J dropped 6; count of bases not matched to a gene: 17. There are 18 residues in the CDR3. The CDR3 loop is CASSSTSVTTFRTNIQYF. The CDR3 region has the DNA TGTGCCAGCAGCTCGACTAGCGTTACAACATTCCGTACAAACATTCAGTACTTC.

This clonotype was seen ten or more times. This chain uses TRBV19 with TRBJ2-3, with D perhaps matching TRBD1 or TRBD2 (5 bases each). Germline-derived CDR1 and CDR2 are LNHDA and SQIVND (reference sequence). Trimming took 6 bases from V and 3 from J, leaving 16 bases between them. The CDR3 extends over 15 amino acids. The CDR3 DNA is TGTGCCAGTAGCTTCTGGGGACGAGATACAGATACGCAGTATTTT. Translation gives CASSFWGRDTDTQYF.

Concerning this clonotype itself: This clone may be a read error of a much larger clone one base away. The chain is built from TRBV24-1 and TRBJ2-1, with unresolved D. Germline-derived CDR1 and CDR2 are KGHDR and SFDVKD. This CDR3 region has 15 residues. The CDR3 bases are TGTGCCACCAGTGTTGCACTCCCCTCCTACAGTGAGCAGTTCTTC. Its translation is CATSVALPSYSEQFF.

This clonotype has a handful of counts. The chain couples TRBV3-1 to TRBJ2-7; 9 bases line up with TRBD2. CDR1 and CDR2 (germline): LGHDT, YNNKEL (reference sequence). Trimming removed 3 bases from V and 6 bases from J; junction bases left unmatched: 6. There are 14 residues in the CDR3. In nucleotides, the CDR3 is TGTGCCAGCAGCCACGTAGCGGGAGAGTCCGAGCAGTACTTC. It is translated as CASSHVAGESEQYF.

The genes are TRBV5-1 and TRBJ1-2; D gene uncertain. Trimming left V 4 bases short and J 2 bases short, with 12 bases between. The CDR3 consists of 14 residues. The germline CDR1 and CDR2 sequences are SGHRS and YFSETQ. The CDR3 sequence: CASSLGELNYGYTF. The CDR3 DNA reads as TGCGCCAGCAGCCTTGGGGAGCTGAACTATGGCTACACCTTC.

The rearrangement uses TRBV7-2 and TRBJ2-2; D unresolved. The CDR3 consists of 17 residues. The germline gives CDR1 SGHTA, CDR2 FQGNSA. V was clipped by 5 bases and J by 0 bases, with 16 bases between them. The CDR3 loop is CASSPVGLVTNTGELFF. CDR3 DNA: TGTGCCAGCAGCCCTGTGGGATTGGTTACGAACACCGGGGAGCTGTTTTTT.

This clonotype was detected many times. This chain links TRBV29-1 with TRBJ2-3; no clear D. V dropped 4 bases and J dropped 4 bases, with 15 bases sitting between them. This CDR3 has 14 amino acids. CDR1 is SQVTM and CDR2 is ANQGSEA in the germline V gene. Here the CDR3 DNA reads TGCAGCGTTGGGGCCGGGTCGATCTCAGATACGCAGTATTTT. The encoded protein is CSVGAGSISDTQYF.

There are a few counts of this clonotype. This chain links TRBV5-1 with TRBJ2-5, with no clear D. The CDR3 is made up of 15 amino acids. CDR1 is SGHRS and CDR2 is YFSETQ in the germline V gene. With 2 bases removed from V and 2 bases from J, the gap between germline ends came to 13 bases. CDR3 in DNA: TGCGCCAGCAGCTTTGGCGGAGCGTTTCAAGAGACCCAGTACTTC. Residues: CASSFGGAFQETQYF.

This clonotype was seen many times. The chain couples TRBV18 to TRBJ2-1; D remains unclear. Germline assignment: CDR1 KGHSH and CDR2 LQKENI. The CDR3 runs to 15 residues. Trimming stripped 1 base from V and 0 bases from J, with 7 bases between. CDR3 nucleotide sequence: TGTGCCAGCTCACCACTTGAGAGCTCCTACAATGAGCAGTTCTTC. It specifies CASSPLESSYNEQFF.

This clonotype was detected ten times or more. This chain connects TRBV10-3 to TRBJ1-2, with D possibly being TRBD1 (6 bases). This CDR3 comprises 16 residues. CDR1 and CDR2 from the germline V gene are ENHRY and SYGVKD. V lost 3 bases and J 4 bases, leaving 18 bases between the germline ends. The CDR3 spells CAISDPRAGESYGYTF. The CDR3 DNA follows: TGTGCCATCAGTGACCCCCGGGCAGGGGAAAGCTATGGCTACACCTTC.

This chain uses TRBV11-2 with TRBJ2-1; 16 bases agree with TRBD2. V was clipped by 3 bases and J by 14 bases; unmatched bases: 16. This CDR3 spans 18 amino acids. Germline V gives CDR1 SGHAT, CDR2 FQNNGV. DNA of the CDR3: TGTGCCAGCAGCTTGGGACTAGCGGGGGGGGGTATTCTGGGTAGTGAGTTCTTC. Encoded protein: CASSLGLAGGGILGSEFF.

This clonotype was observed many times. The J gene is TRBJ2-7, the V gene TRBV29-1; 7 nucleotides agree with TRBD1. With 0 bases clipped from V and 2 bases from J, the junction kept 7 bases outside the gene matches. The CDR3 has 15 residues. CDR1 is SQVTM and CDR2 is ANQGSEA in the germline V gene. CDR3 residues: CSVEDGATGPYEQYF. CDR3 nucleotides: TGCAGCGTTGAAGATGGAGCGACAGGGCCCTACGAGCAGTACTTC.

Regarding this clonotype: No conserved phenylalanine or tryptophan is present at the end of the CDR3, so a read error is the likely explanation. The chain employs TRBV20-1 and TRBJ2-7, with D tentatively TRBD2 (6 bases). CDR1 is DFQATT, CDR2 SNEGSKA, per germline (reference sequence). The CDR3 extends over 15 amino acids. V was trimmed by 3 bases and J by 1 base, leaving 16 bases between them. The CDR3 nucleotides read TGCAGTGCTAGTCCCCGCGTTAGCGGATCCTACGAGCAGTACATC. Residues: CSASPRVSGSYEQYI.

This clonotype was recorded at least ten times. The chain has TRBV7-9 and TRBJ2-3; TRBD2 is a possible D gene (6 bases). The germline V gene has CDR1 SEHNR and CDR2 FQNEAQ (reference sequence). Trimming took off 6 bases at V and 0 bases at J, with 19 bases between the two ends. This CDR3 is 17 amino acids long. CDR3 in DNA: TGTGCCAGCAGGGGCCCCGGGAGCCCGTCTAGCACAGATACGCAGTATTTT. Encoded protein: CASRGPGSPSSTDTQYF.

This clonotype was counted ten times or more. The chain has TRBV11-1 and TRBJ2-7; D unclear. The germline CDR1 and CDR2 sequences are SGHAT and FQDESV (reference sequence). V was clipped by 1 base and J by 1 base, with 5 bases between them. The CDR3 loop spans 13 amino acids. CDR3 in amino acids: CASSLVQSYEQYF. CDR3 in DNA: TGTGCCAGCAGCTTAGTACAGTCCTACGAGCAGTACTTC. The complete variable domain, with remaining parts taken from reference TRBV11-1 and TRBJ2-7, reads EAEVAQSPRYKITEKSQAVAFWCDPISGHATLYWYRQILGQGPELLVQFQDESVVDDSQLPKDRFSAERLKGVDSTLKIQPAELGDSAMYLCASSLVQSYEQYFGPGTRLTVT.

The chain recombines TRBV28 with TRBJ2-1; D might be TRBD1 (6 bases). In germline, CDR1 is MDHEN, CDR2 SYDVKM. The ends were cut back, 6 bases at V and 15 bases at J, with 21 bases in the middle. The CDR3 length is 13 residues. The CDR3 here is CASSPIVGTLGFF. CDR3 nucleotide sequence: TGTGCCAGCAGCCCAATCGTGGGGACATTAGGGTTCTTC.

In its sample, this clonotype was seen many times. This sequence joins TRBV20-1 and TRBJ2-3; 9 nucleotides match TRBD2. Losses at the gene ends were 5 bases for V and 1 base for J; bases not matched to a gene: 7. The CDR3 is made up of 15 amino acids. The germline gives CDR1 DFQATT, CDR2 SNEGSKA (reference sequence). Here the CDR3 reads CSARSAGGGTDTQYF. The CDR3 DNA reads as TGCAGTGCTCGGTCCGCGGGAGGGGGCACAGATACGCAGTATTTT.

At least ten counts were recorded for this clonotype. The J gene is TRBJ2-6, the V gene TRBV12-3 or TRBV12-4; D gene ambiguous. The CDR3 extends over 18 amino acids. The germline V and J ends were trimmed by 1 base and 0 bases, with 13 bases remaining between them. CDR3 in amino acids: CASSLGRKLSSGANVLTF. CDR3 in DNA: TGTGCCAGCAGTTTAGGAAGGAAACTAAGCTCTGGGGCCAACGTCCTGACTTTC.

Many counts were recorded for this clonotype. The gene calls are TRBV28 and TRBJ1-2, with D unresolved. The CDR3 consists of 15 residues. V was shortened by 1 base and J by 4 bases, with 13 bases between the two germline ends. The V gene's germline CDR1 is MDHEN and CDR2 SYDVKM. The CDR3 region has the DNA TGTGCCAGCAGTTTATTGTTTACGGGGTCCTATGGCTACACCTTC. Translation gives CASSLLFTGSYGYTF.

There are many counts of this clonotype. This sequence joins TRBV5-1 and TRBJ2-1; no reliable D call. The V end was cut by 0 bases, the J end by 3 bases, with 7 bases between. The CDR3 spans 14 residues. Per the germline V gene, CDR1 is SGHRS and CDR2 is YFSETQ. CDR3 region: CASSLGSDYNEQFF. CDR3 nucleotide sequence: TGCGCCAGCAGCTTGGGCTCAGACTACAATGAGCAGTTCTTC.

In this sample, this clonotype turned up a few times. The chain couples TRBV6-1 to TRBJ1-1, with a weak D call TRBD1 (5 bases). The CDR3 consists of 14 residues. V was pared by 8 bases and J by 1 base, with 14 bases between. Germline CDR1 reads MNHNS; CDR2 reads SASEGT. The DNA for the CDR3 is TGTGCCAGCCGCCTAGGGGCTGCGAACACTGAAGCTTTCTTT. Translation gives CASRLGAANTEAFF.

This clonotype was found a few times. This chain uses TRBV7-2 with TRBJ2-7; 12 bases agree with TRBD2. In germline, CDR1 is SGHTA, CDR2 FQGNSA. With V trimmed by 0 bases and J by 2 bases, 2 bases remained unmatched. There are 16 residues in the CDR3. CDR3 residues: CASSLATSGRTYEQYF. The CDR3 nucleotides are TGTGCCAGCAGCTTAGCAACTAGCGGGAGGACCTACGAGCAGTACTTC.

This rearrangement joins TRBV11-2 to TRBJ1-1, with 7 positions matching TRBD1. The CDR3 sequence is 16 residues long. V dropped 5 bases and J dropped 2; count of bases not matched to a gene: 11. Germline CDR1 is SGHAT and CDR2 is FQNNGV. In nucleotides, the CDR3 is TGTGCCAGCAGCCATGGATCCGGGACAGCAAACACTGAAGCTTTCTTT. Protein: CASSHGSGTANTEAFF.

This clonotype occurred many times. The chain employs TRBV28 and TRBJ1-1; D is perhaps TRBD1 (5 bases). Germline V gene data show CDR1 as MDHEN and CDR2 as SYDVKM. CDR3 length equals 14 residues. V was cut by 5 bases and J by 0 bases, with 10 bases left in between. In DNA form, the CDR3 reads TGTGCCAGCAGTCCACAGGCCATGAACACTGAAGCTTTCTTT. Amino acid sequence: CASSPQAMNTEAFF.

This chain joins TRBV7-9 and TRBJ2-3; the match to TRBD2 covers 8 bases. Looked up from germline, CDR1 is SEHNR and CDR2 is FQNEAQ (reference sequence). The CDR3 is made up of 16 amino acids. Trimming at V came to 5 bases and at J to 5 bases, leaving 12 bases not matched to a gene. CDR3 in amino acids: CASSQGNSGSGDTQYF. The CDR3, as DNA: TGTGCCAGCAGCCAAGGGAACAGCGGGAGTGGAGATACGCAGTATTTT.

Ten or more counts support this clonotype. The V and J genes are TRBV19 and TRBJ2-3; TRBD1 agrees at 8 bases. The J segment lost 0 bases and the V segment lost 5 bases, leaving 10 bases of the junction unmatched. Looked up from germline, CDR1 is LNHDA and CDR2 is SQIVND (reference sequence). This CDR3 is built from 17 residues. The CDR3 DNA reads as TGTGCCAGTAGTGCCGACAGGGGTCCTGCTAGCACAGATACGCAGTATTTT. Amino acid sequence: CASSADRGPASTDTQYF.

There are many counts of this clonotype. The chain links TRBV28 to TRBJ2-7; D is unresolved. Germline V CDR1 and CDR2: MDHEN, SYDVKM. CDR3 size: 12 residues. Trimming removed 5 bases at V and 9 bases at J, with 14 bases between. The CDR3 region has the DNA TGTGCCAGCAGTCCTCCCCCCGGACGGCAGTACTTC. Protein: CASSPPPGRQYF.

V gene TRBV5-4 combines with J gene TRBJ2-7; D might be TRBD1 or TRBD2, each matching 5 bases. V lost 4 bases to trimming and J lost 0 bases, with 17 bases between them. The CDR3 is made up of 16 amino acids. Germline CDR1 SGHNT, CDR2 YYREEE (reference sequence). The CDR3, as DNA: TGTGCCAGCAGCGCGGGTGGCCCAGGGAGCTCCTACGAGCAGTACTTC. Translation gives CASSAGGPGSSYEQYF.